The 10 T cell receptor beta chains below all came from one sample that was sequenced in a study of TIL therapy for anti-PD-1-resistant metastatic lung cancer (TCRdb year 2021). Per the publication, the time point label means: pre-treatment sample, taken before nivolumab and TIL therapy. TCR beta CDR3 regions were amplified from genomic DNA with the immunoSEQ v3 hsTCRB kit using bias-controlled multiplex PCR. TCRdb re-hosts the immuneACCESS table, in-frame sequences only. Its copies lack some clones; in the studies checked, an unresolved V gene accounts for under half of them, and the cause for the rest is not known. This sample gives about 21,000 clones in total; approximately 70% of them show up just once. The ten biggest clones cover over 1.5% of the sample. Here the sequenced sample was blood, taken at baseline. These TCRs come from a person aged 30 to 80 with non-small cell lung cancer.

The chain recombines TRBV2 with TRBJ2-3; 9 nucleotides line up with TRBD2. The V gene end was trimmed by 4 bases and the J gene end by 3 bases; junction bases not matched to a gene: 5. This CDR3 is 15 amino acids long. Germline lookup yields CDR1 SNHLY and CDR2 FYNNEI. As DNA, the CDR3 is TGTGCCAGCAGTGCAGATAGCGGGAGAACAGATACGCAGTATTTT. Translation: CASSADSGRTDTQYF. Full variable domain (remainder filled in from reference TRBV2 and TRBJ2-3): EPEVTQTPSHQVTQMGQEVILRCVPISNHLYFYWYRQILGQKVEFLVSFYNNEISEKSEIFDDQFSVERPDGSNFTLKIRSTKLEDSAMYFCASSADSGRTDTQYFGPGTRLTVL.

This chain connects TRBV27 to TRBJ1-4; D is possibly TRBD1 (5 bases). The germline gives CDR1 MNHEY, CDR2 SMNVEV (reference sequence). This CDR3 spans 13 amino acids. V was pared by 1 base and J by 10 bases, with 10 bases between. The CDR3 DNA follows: TGTGCCAGCAGTTTATTCGGGGGAGTAAAACTGTTTTTT. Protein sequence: CASSLFGGVKLFF.

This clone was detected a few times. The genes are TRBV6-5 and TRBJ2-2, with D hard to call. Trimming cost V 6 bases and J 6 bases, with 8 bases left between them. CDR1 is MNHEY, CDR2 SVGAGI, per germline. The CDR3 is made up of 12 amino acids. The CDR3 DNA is TGTGCCAGCAGGGCTACTCCCGGGGAGCTGTTTTTT. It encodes CASRATPGELFF.

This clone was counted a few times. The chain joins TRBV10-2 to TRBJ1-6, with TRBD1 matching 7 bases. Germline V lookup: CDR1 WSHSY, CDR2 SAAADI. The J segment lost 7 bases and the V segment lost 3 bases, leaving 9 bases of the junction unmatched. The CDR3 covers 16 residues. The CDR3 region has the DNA TGCGCCAGCAGTGAAGCTACGACAGGGAGAAATTCACCCCTCCACTTT. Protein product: CASSEATTGRNSPLHF.

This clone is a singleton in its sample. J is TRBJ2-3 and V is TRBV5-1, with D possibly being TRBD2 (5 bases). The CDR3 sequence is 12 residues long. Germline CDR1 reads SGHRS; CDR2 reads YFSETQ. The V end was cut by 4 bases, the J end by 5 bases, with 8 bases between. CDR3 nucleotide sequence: TGCGCCAGCAGCCCGGGGAGAGATACGCAGTATTTT. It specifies CASSPGRDTQYF.

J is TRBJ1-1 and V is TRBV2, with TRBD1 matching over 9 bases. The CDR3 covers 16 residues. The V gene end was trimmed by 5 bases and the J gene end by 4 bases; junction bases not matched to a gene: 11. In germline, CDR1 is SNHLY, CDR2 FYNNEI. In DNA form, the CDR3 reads TGTGCCAGCAGTACCGTCACGGACAGGGGAGGCACTGAAGCTTTCTTT. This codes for CASSTVTDRGGTEAFF.

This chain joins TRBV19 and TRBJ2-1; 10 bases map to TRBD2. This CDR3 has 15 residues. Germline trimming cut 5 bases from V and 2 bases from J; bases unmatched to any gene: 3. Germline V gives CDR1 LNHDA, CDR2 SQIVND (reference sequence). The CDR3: CASSPSGGAYNEQFF. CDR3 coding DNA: TGTGCCAGTAGTCCGAGCGGGGGGGCCTACAATGAGCAGTTCTTC.

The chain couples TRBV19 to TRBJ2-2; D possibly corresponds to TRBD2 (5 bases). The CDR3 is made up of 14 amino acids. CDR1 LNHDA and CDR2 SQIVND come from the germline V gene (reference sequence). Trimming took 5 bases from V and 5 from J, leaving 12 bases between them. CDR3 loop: CASSRERQTGELFF. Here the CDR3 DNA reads TGTGCCAGTAGTCGCGAGCGGCAAACCGGGGAGCTGTTTTTT. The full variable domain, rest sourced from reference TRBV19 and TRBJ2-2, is DGGITQSPKYLFRKEGQNVTLSCEQNLNHDAMYWYRQDPGQGLRLIYYSQIVNDFQKGDIAEGYSVSREKKESFPLTVTSAQKNPTAFYLCASSRERQTGELFFGEGSRLTVL.

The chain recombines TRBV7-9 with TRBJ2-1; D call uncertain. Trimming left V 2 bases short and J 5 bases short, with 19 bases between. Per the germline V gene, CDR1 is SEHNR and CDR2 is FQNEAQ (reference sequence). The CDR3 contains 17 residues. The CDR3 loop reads CASSLQKPLAPDNEQFF. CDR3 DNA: TGTGCCAGCAGCTTACAAAAACCCTTAGCACCCGACAATGAGCAGTTCTTC. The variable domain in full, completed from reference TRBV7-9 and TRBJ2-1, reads DTGVSQNPRHKITKRGQNVTFRCDPISEHNRLYWYRQTLGQGPEFLTYFQNEAQLEKSRLLSDRFSAERPKGSFSTLEIQRTEQGDSAMYLCASSLQKPLAPDNEQFFGPGTRLTVL.

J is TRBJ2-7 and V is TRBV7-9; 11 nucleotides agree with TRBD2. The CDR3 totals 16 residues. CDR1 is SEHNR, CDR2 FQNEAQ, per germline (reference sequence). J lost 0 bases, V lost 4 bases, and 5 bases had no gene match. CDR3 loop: CASSSTGTSGSYEQYF. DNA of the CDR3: TGTGCCAGCAGCTCGACTGGGACTAGCGGCTCCTACGAGCAGTACTTC.